The clone carrying this TCR beta chain was seen a few times. The antigen is not known. Sequenced by immunoSEQ multiplex PCR; TCRdb stores in-frame clones only, minus some. The sample has 30,000 to 35,000 clones, 81% seen once. The data were taken from a study of OX40 agonist ivuxolimab in advanced cancers. The wider study: Recorded diagnoses for dose-escalation patients were hepatocellular carcinoma, melanoma, renal cell or head and neck cancer.

Germline V gene lookup returns CDR1 SGHDT and CDR2 YYEEEE. CDR3 length: 14 residues. Losses at the gene ends were 4 bases for V and 4 bases for J; bases not matched to a gene: 4. The study's findings and limits: Compared with CD4+, CD8+ T cells on average had more expanded clones.

The sequences come from CD4+ or CD8+ T cells sorted from blood, collected in a trial of the OX40 agonist ivuxolimab. The receptor comes from an adult with an advanced solid tumor such as melanoma, head and neck, liver or kidney cancer. The genes are TRBV5-6 and TRBJ2-1; 8 nucleotides agree with TRBD1. The CDR3 spells CASSRTGRYNEQFF. Here the CDR3 DNA reads TGTGCCAGCAGCCGGACAGGGAGATACAATGAGCAGTTCTTC. The complete variable domain, with remaining parts taken from reference TRBV5-6 and TRBJ2-1, reads DAGVTQSPTHLIKTRGQQVTLRCSPKSGHDTVSWYQQALGQGPQFIFQYYEEEERQRGNFPDRFSGHQFPNYSSELNVNALLLGDSALYLCASSRTGRYNEQFFGPGTRLTVL.